The 23 T cell receptor beta chains below come from one sample, sequenced in a study of graft-versus-host responses after intestinal transplantation. Data came from immunoSEQ multiplex PCR; TCRdb stores just in-frame clones and leaves some out. The sample consists of about 130,000 clones, approximately 90% of them appearing once. These receptors have no identified antigens. Sequenced here: unstimulated CD4+ T cells sorted from spleen or lymph node cells, sampled before intestinal transplant. These receptors were taken from a human donor who received an intestinal transplant.

The rearrangement links TRBV4-1 to TRBJ2-2; 12 nucleotides line up with TRBD2. Germline V CDR1 and CDR2: MGHRA, YSYEKL. The CDR3 length is 16 residues. The V and J ends lost 3 bases and 4 bases, in that order; junction bases with no gene match: 3. This CDR3 reads CASSHWGLAGTGELFF. The CDR3 region has the DNA TGCGCCAGCAGCCATTGGGGACTAGCGGGCACCGGGGAGCTGTTTTTT.

J is TRBJ1-1 and V is TRBV10-2; TRBD1 matches 7 bases. The germline V gene encodes CDR1 WSHSY and CDR2 SAAADI. V was clipped by 5 bases and J by 1 base; unmatched bases: 4. This CDR3 spans 14 amino acids. DNA for the CDR3: TGCGCCAGCAGTCCAAGACAGGGGAACACTGAAGCTTTCTTT. Translated, it gives CASSPRQGNTEAFF.

V gene TRBV2 combines with J gene TRBJ1-1, with D uncertain. Germline V CDR1 and CDR2: SNHLY, FYNNEI. V was trimmed by 1 base and J by 5 bases, leaving 11 bases between them. This CDR3 has 14 residues. The CDR3 DNA reads as TGTGCCAGCAGTGAAGAGAGGGAGGGTACTGAAGCTTTCTTT. It yields the protein CASSEEREGTEAFF.

The V gene is TRBV5-8, the J gene TRBJ1-6; D remains unclear. Germline values: CDR1 SGHTS, CDR2 YDEGEE. The CDR3 loop spans 13 amino acids. V was trimmed by 2 bases and J by 10 bases, leaving 10 bases between them. The CDR3 DNA reads TGTGCCAGCAGCTTCATGTATGAATCACCCCTCCACTTT. The encoded protein is CASSFMYESPLHF.

The chain recombines TRBV4-1 with TRBJ1-2; perhaps TRBD1 as D (5 bases). The V gene's germline CDR1 is MGHRA and CDR2 YSYEKL. The V gene lost 7 bases and the J gene lost 8 bases, with 23 bases spanning the gap. The CDR3 has 15 residues. CDR3 DNA sequence: TGCGCCAGCACCGAGGGGAGCCGGGCCCGGCTGGGCTACACCTTC. Its protein product is CASTEGSRARLGYTF.

This chain uses TRBV30 with TRBJ2-3, with 12 positions matching TRBD2. V lost 7 bases to trimming and J lost 0 bases; unmatched junction nucleotides: 5. The CDR3 is 15 amino acids. CDR1 is GTSNPN and CDR2 is SVGIG in the germline V gene (reference sequence). CDR3 coding DNA: TGTGCCTACCTAGCGGGGGGGCGTAGCACAGATACGCAGTATTTT. Its translation is CAYLAGGRSTDTQYF.

The chain joins TRBV6-1 to TRBJ1-4, with TRBD1 matching over 10 bases. J lost 3 bases, V lost 4 bases, and 8 bases had no gene match. Per the germline V gene, CDR1 is MNHNS and CDR2 is SASEGT. CDR3 length: 17 residues. CDR3 amino acids: CASSVRDRGRSNEKLFF. CDR3 nucleotide sequence: TGTGCCAGCAGTGTCCGGGACAGGGGCCGCTCTAATGAAAAACTGTTTTTT.

The V and J genes are TRBV7-2 and TRBJ1-2, with D perhaps matching TRBD1 (5 bases). Trimming took off 3 bases at V and 2 bases at J, with 7 bases between the two ends. This CDR3 region has 13 residues. Germline V gene lookup returns CDR1 SGHTA and CDR2 FQGNSA. CDR3 bases: TGTGCCAGCAGCTTCAGGGACAACTATGGCTACACCTTC. Translation: CASSFRDNYGYTF.

The chain links TRBV5-1 to TRBJ1-3, with D perhaps TRBD1 (5 bases). CDR1 is SGHRS and CDR2 is YFSETQ in the germline V gene. V lost 0 bases, J lost 9 bases, and 16 bases lay in between. The CDR3 runs 15 residues. The CDR3 coding sequence is TGCGCCAGCAGCTTGGGGCACGGGACGGAGGGCACCATATATTTT. Translated, it gives CASSLGHGTEGTIYF.

The chain employs TRBV6-1 and TRBJ1-2; D is unclear. This CDR3 has 14 amino acids. V was shortened by 5 bases and J by 3 bases, with 13 bases between the two germline ends. Germline values: CDR1 MNHNS, CDR2 SASEGT. The CDR3 DNA reads as TGTGCCAGCAGTAGCGGGCGGACGTACTATGGCTACACCTTC. As protein: CASSSGRTYYGYTF.

This rearrangement joins TRBV6-5 to TRBJ2-2; a weak D match, TRBD1 (6 bases). Per germline, CDR1 MNHEY and CDR2 SVGAGI. V lost 2 bases and J 6 bases, leaving 10 bases between the germline ends. CDR3 size: 14 residues. The CDR3: CASSYETGAGELFF. DNA of the CDR3: TGTGCCAGCAGTTACGAGACAGGAGCCGGGGAGCTGTTTTTT.

V gene TRBV7-8 combines with J gene TRBJ1-1; possibly TRBD1 for D (5 bases). Germline V gene lookup returns CDR1 SGHVS and CDR2 FQNEAQ. V was clipped by 3 bases and J by 3 bases, with 14 bases between them. This CDR3 is built from 15 residues. The CDR3 loop reads CASSLGRARDTEAFF. CDR3 DNA: TGTGCCAGCAGCTTGGGCAGGGCTCGGGACACTGAAGCTTTCTTT.

The chain employs TRBV7-6 and TRBJ1-5; D is undetermined. Germline V lookup: CDR1 SGHVS, CDR2 FNYEAQ. The CDR3 sequence is 13 residues long. V was pared by 5 bases and J by 2 bases, with 7 bases between. The CDR3 region is CASSVQGNQPQHF. For the CDR3, the DNA is TGTGCCAGCAGCGTGCAGGGCAATCAGCCCCAGCATTTT.

This chain links TRBV27 with TRBJ1-5; unclear D gene. The CDR3 totals 18 residues. Per germline, CDR1 MNHEY and CDR2 SMNVEV (reference sequence). V lost 3 bases, J lost 1 base, and 19 bases lay in between. DNA for the CDR3: TGTGCCAGCAGTTTCGGGGTTCGTTTGGTGAGGAGCAATCAGCCCCAGCATTTT. As protein: CASSFGVRLVRSNQPQHF.

The J gene is TRBJ1-1, the V gene TRBV10-3, with D unresolved. The germline V and J ends were trimmed by 10 bases and 1 base, with 13 bases remaining between them. Looked up from germline, CDR1 is ENHRY and CDR2 is SYGVKD. The CDR3 totals 13 residues. The CDR3: CATNSGPNTEAFF. CDR3 DNA sequence: TGTGCCACCAACTCCGGCCCGAACACTGAAGCTTTCTTT.

The table lists this clone with a few counts. The V and J genes are TRBV5-6 and TRBJ1-3; D remains ambiguous. From germline, CDR1 is SGHDT and CDR2 YYEEEE. The CDR3 consists of 15 residues. V shed 0 bases and J shed 4 bases, with 11 bases lying between them. CDR3 region: CASSLDSSLGNTIYF. The CDR3 DNA reads as TGTGCCAGCAGCTTGGATTCTTCTCTGGGAAACACCATATATTTT.

The chain employs TRBV11-3 and TRBJ2-7, with a possible D match to TRBD1 (6 bases). V was clipped by 5 bases and J by 4 bases, with 12 bases between them. The CDR3 loop spans 13 amino acids. Germline lookup yields CDR1 SGHNT and CDR2 YENEEA. In DNA form, the CDR3 reads TGTGCCAGCAGCGAACCTACAGGGTACGAGCAGTACTTC. Translating it yields CASSEPTGYEQYF.

V is TRBV7-8 and J is TRBJ1-1; D might be TRBD1 (5 bases). CDR1 and CDR2 (germline): SGHVS, FQNEAQ. This CDR3 is built from 17 residues. Trimming removed 4 bases from V and 1 base from J, with 19 bases in between. The CDR3 reads CASSSGSKGLKNTEAFF. Written as DNA, the CDR3 is TGTGCCAGCAGCTCCGGCTCAAAGGGACTAAAGAACACTGAAGCTTTCTTT.

The chain is built from TRBV5-1 and TRBJ1-2, with 7 bases matching TRBD1. Germline V CDR1 and CDR2: SGHRS, YFSETQ. The length of the CDR3 is 15 residues. V dropped 5 bases and J dropped 2; count of bases not matched to a gene: 9. The CDR3 protein is CASSIPGQKNYGYTF. Written as DNA, the CDR3 is TGCGCCAGCAGTATACCGGGACAGAAAAACTATGGCTACACCTTC. The full variable domain, its missing parts supplied by reference TRBV5-1 and TRBJ1-2, is KAGVTQTPRYLIKTRGQQVTLSCSPISGHRSVSWYQQTPGQGLQFLFEYFSETQRNKGNFPGRFSGRQFSNSRSEMNVSTLELGDSALYLCASSIPGQKNYGYTFGSGTRLTVV.

The chain couples TRBV5-1 to TRBJ1-5; 9 bases agree with TRBD1. Germline CDR1 is SGHRS and CDR2 is YFSETQ. The CDR3 has 14 amino acids. V shed 4 bases, J shed 7 bases, and the junction held 6 bases outside the gene matches. The CDR3 nucleotides are TGCGCCAGCAGCACCGGGACAGGGATCCAGCCCCAGCATTTT. This translates into CASSTGTGIQPQHF.

Only one count was recorded for this clone. The chain combines TRBV6-1 with TRBJ2-7; D is unclear. The germline CDR1 and CDR2 sequences are MNHNS and SASEGT. This CDR3 has 13 residues. V dropped 1 base and J dropped 4 bases, with 8 bases sitting between them. The CDR3, as DNA: TGTGCCAGCAGTGAAGAAAGGGCGTACGAGCAGTACTTC. Translation: CASSEERAYEQYF.

The chain employs TRBV5-1 and TRBJ1-6; weak D call: TRBD1 (6 bases). Between the trimmed V and J ends, which lost 0 bases and 7 bases, there was a span of 8 bases. The CDR3 has 14 amino acids. Germline V gene data show CDR1 as SGHRS and CDR2 as YFSETQ. The CDR3, as DNA: TGCGCCAGCAGCTTGGACAGGGCGAATTCACCCCTCCACTTT. This codes for CASSLDRANSPLHF.

This sequence joins TRBV6-1 and TRBJ1-1; 9 nucleotides agree with TRBD1. Germline lookup yields CDR1 MNHNS and CDR2 SASEGT. The CDR3 is made up of 14 amino acids. V trimming: 5 bases; J trimming: 5 bases; junction bases outside the gene matches: 6. The CDR3 nucleotides read TGTGCCAGCAGTCCGACAGGGGGGTTGACTGAAGCTTTCTTT. Amino acids: CASSPTGGLTEAFF.